Each of the 17 T cell receptor beta chains below was sequenced from the same sample in a study of T-cell reconstitution after alpha-beta-depleted transplantation in children. The authors prepared the TCRbeta library with unique molecular identifiers. TCRdb re-derived calls from the PCR reads in MiXCR, one entry per CDR3 protein. Among more than 450,000 distinct CDR3 sequences listed, 15% to 20% were seen once. The material was PBMCs from the stem cell graft donor, obtained from the stem cell graft. These receptors originate from a human donor who donated a stem cell graft to a child with acute lymphoblastic leukemia.

This clonotype was picked up a small number of times. The J gene is TRBJ2-3, the V gene TRBV12-3 or TRBV12-4, with 9 nucleotides matching TRBD2. The V and J ends lost 8 bases and 4 bases, in that order; junction bases with no gene match: 7. This CDR3 contains 14 residues. In DNA form, the CDR3 reads TGTGCCAGCGAACGTAGCGGGAGTGCAGATACGCAGTATTTT. It encodes CASERSGSADTQYF.

This chain links TRBV6-1 with TRBJ2-2, with D possibly being TRBD2 (7 bases). In germline, CDR1 is MNHNS, CDR2 SASEGT. Trimming cost V 6 bases and J 8 bases, with 16 bases left between them. The CDR3 has 14 amino acids. CDR3 in DNA: TGTGCCAGCAGCAGGCCGCGGGGGCATGGGGAGCTGTTTTTT. It codes for CASSRPRGHGELFF.

This clonotype was counted a few times. The chain links TRBV30 to TRBJ2-3; 7 bases are a match to TRBD2. The V gene end was trimmed by 2 bases and the J gene end by 4 bases; junction bases not matched to a gene: 12. The CDR3 runs to 16 residues. CDR1 is GTSNPN and CDR2 is SVGIG in the germline V gene (reference sequence). CDR3 in DNA: TGTGCCTGGAGTACACATCCCGGGGGAGGGTCAGATACGCAGTATTTT. Protein: CAWSTHPGGGSDTQYF.

V and J are TRBV7-9 and TRBJ1-1, with D perhaps matching TRBD1 (6 bases). Trimming removed 4 bases at V and 1 base at J, with 16 bases between. Per the germline V gene, CDR1 is SEHNR and CDR2 is FQNEAQ (reference sequence). This CDR3 is built from 16 residues. CDR3 nucleotide sequence: TGTGCCAGCAGCTCGCCAGGGGCCAAGGGGAACACTGAAGCTTTCTTT. This gives the protein CASSSPGAKGNTEAFF.

This clonotype has a handful of counts. The chain joins TRBV5-1 to TRBJ2-6; 14 bases are a match to TRBD2. Germline V gene lookup returns CDR1 SGHRS and CDR2 YFSETQ. The CDR3 is 21 amino acids. V shed 4 bases, J shed 4 bases, and the junction held 16 bases outside the gene matches. The CDR3 loop is CASSVNPGLAGEATGANVLTF. The CDR3, as DNA: TGCGCCAGCAGCGTCAATCCGGGACTAGCGGGAGAAGCGACGGGGGCCAACGTCCTGACTTTC.

This clonotype was seen more than once but under ten times. V and J are TRBV9 and TRBJ2-1; TRBD2 matches at 14 bases. This CDR3 has 15 amino acids. V lost 2 bases, J lost 7 bases, and 2 bases stayed unmatched. Germline V lookup: CDR1 SGDLS, CDR2 YYNGEE. This CDR3 is CASSVGTSGSNEQFF. CDR3 nucleotides: TGTGCCAGCAGCGTTGGGACTAGCGGGAGTAATGAGCAGTTCTTC.

This clonotype was found a few times. The chain has TRBV12-3 or TRBV12-4 and TRBJ2-1; D may be TRBD2 (6 bases). There are 15 residues in the CDR3. V was clipped by 3 bases and J by 2 bases, with 11 bases between them. The CDR3 DNA sequence: TGTGCCAGCAGTTTTGGGACTCGTACCTACAATGAGCAGTTCTTC. Translating gives CASSFGTRTYNEQFF.

This clonotype was seen a few times. DNA of the CDR3: TGTGCCAGCAGCTCACCCGGGACTAGCGGTTACAATGAGCAGTTCTTC. Its protein is CASSSPGTSGYNEQFF. The V call is TRBV7-3, the J call TRBJ2-1, with TRBD2 matching 11 bases. The germline V gene has CDR1 SGHTA and CDR2 FQGTGA. CDR3 length: 16 amino acids. Losses at the gene ends were 4 bases for V and 4 bases for J; bases not matched to a gene: 6.

The sample holds a few counts of this clonotype. This sequence joins TRBV6-5 and TRBJ2-7, with no clear D. This CDR3 spans 15 amino acids. Germline-derived CDR1 and CDR2 are MNHEY and SVGAGI. The V gene lost 0 bases and the J gene lost 0 bases, with 9 bases spanning the gap. This chain's CDR3 is CASSYSLGTSYEQYF. The CDR3, as DNA: TGTGCCAGCAGTTACTCGCTAGGTACCTCCTACGAGCAGTACTTC.

V gene TRBV6-1 combines with J gene TRBJ2-1; TRBD1 aligns across 8 bases. CDR1 and CDR2 from the germline V gene are MNHNS and SASEGT. CDR3 length equals 16 residues. The J segment lost 9 bases and the V segment lost 4 bases, leaving 14 bases of the junction unmatched. The CDR3 DNA is TGTGCCAGCAGTGCCGGACAGGGAAAATGGCCGGGTGAGCAGTTCTTC. Its protein product is CASSAGQGKWPGEQFF.

V and J are TRBV7-9 and TRBJ2-5; 8 nucleotides match TRBD2. Germline CDR1 SEHNR, CDR2 FQNEAQ (reference sequence). The CDR3 is 16 amino acids. With V trimmed by 5 bases and J by 0 bases, 8 bases remained unmatched. The CDR3 loop reads CASSPASGWHQETQYF. CDR3 in DNA: TGTGCCAGCAGCCCAGCTAGCGGGTGGCACCAAGAGACCCAGTACTTC.

There are a few counts of this clonotype. This chain links TRBV9 with TRBJ1-1; D not resolved. The CDR3 totals 13 residues. The germline V gene encodes CDR1 SGDLS and CDR2 YYNGEE. V was pared by 3 bases and J by 0 bases, with 6 bases between. Written as DNA, the CDR3 is TGTGCCAGCAGCGCCGAAATGAACACTGAAGCTTTCTTT. Its translation: CASSAEMNTEAFF.

This chain joins TRBV5-4 and TRBJ2-5; D might be TRBD1 or TRBD2, each matching 6 bases. Trimming cost V 10 bases and J 4 bases, with 14 bases left between them. Per germline, CDR1 SGHNT and CDR2 YYREEE (reference sequence). The CDR3 contains 12 residues. This CDR3 is CAGGGVRETQYF. The CDR3 nucleotides are TGTGCCGGGGGCGGGGTCCGAGAGACCCAGTACTTC.

This clonotype was picked up a small number of times. The genes are TRBV5-5 and TRBJ2-7, with D possibly being TRBD2 (5 bases). Trimming removed 4 bases from V and 7 bases from J, with 15 bases in between. The germline V gene has CDR1 SGHKS and CDR2 YYEKEE (reference sequence). This CDR3 has 13 residues. The CDR3 coding sequence is TGTGCCAGCAGCAGCGGACTGACGTGGGAGCAGTACTTC. Protein sequence: CASSSGLTWEQYF.

The V call is TRBV6-5, the J call TRBJ2-3, with 8 positions matching TRBD2. Germline-derived CDR1 and CDR2 are MNHEY and SVGAGI. The CDR3 length is 16 residues. The V and J ends lost 4 bases and 2 bases, in that order; junction bases with no gene match: 8. CDR3 protein: CASSSVTSGLTDTQYF. CDR3 nucleotide sequence: TGTGCCAGCAGTTCCGTCACTAGCGGCCTCACAGATACGCAGTATTTT.

V usage is TRBV29-1 and J usage is TRBJ2-3, with 7 bases fitting TRBD2. J lost 3 bases, V lost 7 bases, and 10 bases had no gene match. The CDR3 is 14 amino acids. Germline CDR1 and CDR2: SQVTM and ANQGSEA. CDR3 region: CSARRAGTTDTQYF. CDR3 DNA: TGCAGCGCTCGCAGAGCGGGAACGACAGATACGCAGTATTTT.

In this sample, this clonotype turned up a few times. This sequence joins TRBV7-2 and TRBJ2-3; a weak D match, TRBD2 (6 bases). Germline CDR1 reads SGHTA; CDR2 reads FQGNSA. CDR3 length equals 16 residues. The germline V and J ends were trimmed by 5 bases and 0 bases, with 15 bases remaining between them. CDR3 coding DNA: TGTGCCAGCAGCCCCTGGGGACTTCTTAGCACAGATACGCAGTATTTT. Translation gives CASSPWGLLSTDTQYF.